This T cell receptor (beta chain) is drawn from a study of PD-1 blockade in classical Hodgkin lymphoma (dated by TCRdb to 2020 to 2021). Study-wide context: Nivolumab dosing was 3 mg/kg intravenously every 2 weeks, continuing until either disease progression or unacceptable toxicity. A peripheral blood immune signature of response to PD-1 blockade in classical Hodgkin lymphoma was defined using TCR beta sequencing and CyTOF. The study at large found these results: Lower diversity was seen in patients whose nivolumab began less than 1 year after ASCT, and these patients were left out of later analyses so that immune reconstitution would not confound the results. Baseline TCR diversity was reported to be lower in newly diagnosed patients than in healthy donors and to be lower still in relapsed/refractory patients. Trial patients achieving complete response had baseline diversity similar to newly diagnosed patients, whereas partial responders and progressors had significantly lower diversity. The study was limited to a single clinical trial cohort, and causes of repertoire differences, possibly disease activity or prior therapy, remained undefined. CD4+ but not CD8+ TCR diversity rose significantly by C4D1 (p=0.0027 vs p=0.16), most apparent in complete responders (p=0.02).

The germline V gene yields SGHDT for CDR1 and YYEEEE for CDR2. The CDR3 goes from the cysteine to the phenylalanine over 12 residues. Kept here is only the CDR3 DNA, which spans 36 bases and is read in frame from base 1. The V and J ends are trimmed by 2 bases and 3 bases, leaving 5 bases between them. This clone was seen once. This clone's antigen is unknown. Base qualities are not at hand, and no much larger clone is one base apart. The time point label for this specimen denotes: cycle 1 day 1 (C1D1), immediately before nivolumab initiation. Relapse after autologous stem cell transplantation had occurred in all trial patients, and cohorts A, B and C were distinguished by prior brentuximab vedotin exposure. The trial cohort was composed of about 53 patients with relapsed/refractory classical Hodgkin lymphoma, for whom complete response, partial response or progressive disease was recorded as best overall response. Single-agent nivolumab was administered to trial patients in the multi-cohort phase II CheckMate 205 trial. Best overall response was determined by an independent review committee according to the 2007 International Working Group response criteria. Trial PBMCs were obtained immediately prior to nivolumab initiation (C1D1) and on therapy at cycle 2 day 1 and cycle 4 day 1. Peripheral blood was collected in 8 mL Vacutainer Cell Preparation Tubes, from which PBMCs were isolated by centrifugation and then cryopreserved.

Genomic DNA was extracted with the Qiagen DNeasy kit from unsorted PBMCs and from negatively selected CD4+ and CD8+ fractions. Using primers that anneal to V and J segments, immunoSEQ multiplex PCR amplified the TCR beta CDR3 regions. A synthetic immune receptor repertoire was used to minimize amplification bias, and remaining bias was computationally removed after sequencing. On the authors' methods: Repertoire diversity was quantified as the Shannon entropy index using custom Python scripts. Unsorted, CD4+ and CD8+ repertoires were examined separately, except in combined analyses, for which CD4+ and CD8+ sequences were merged in silico. Clonal expansion was defined as a frequency increase of at least 2-fold after treatment compared with C1D1, and clones undetected at baseline were assigned a pseudocount of 0.5. Clones with 0 or 1 copy at C1D1 were defined as singleton clones, while clones with 2 or more copies were defined as non-singleton clones. Clones expanded in unsorted samples were annotated as CD4+, CD8+ or unknown by matching protein sequences in sorted samples from the same patient. Wilcoxon tests were applied to paired samples to test diversity changes from C1D1 to C4D1. Here the immuneACCESS table is served through TCRdb, limited to in-frame sequences with V and J called. Missing clones are a known gap in these copies; in checked studies unresolved V genes cover under half, and the rest lacks a known reason. V and J calls and clone size are those listed in that table; D and trimming were worked out from the DNA. Recorded for this sample are about 24,000 clones; about 80% of them occurred a single time. Approximately 6.7% of the sample rests with the top ten.

The sequence derives from a human donor with classical Hodgkin lymphoma. Sequenced material: peripheral blood mononuclear cells (PBMCs), taken at baseline. Rearrangement joined TRBV5-6 to TRBJ1-1, with the D gene uncertain. The DNA reads TGTGCCAGCAGCTTAGGATACACTGAAGCTTTCTTT. It codes for CASSLGYTEAFF.